The entry that follows covers one T cell receptor (beta chain) sequence. With 5 bases removed from V and 7 bases from J, the gap between germline ends came to 12 bases. CDR1 and CDR2 from the germline V gene are PRHDT and FYEKMQ (reference sequence). This CDR3 comprises 13 residues. Sequenced by immunoSEQ multiplex PCR; TCRdb stores in-frame clones only, minus some. The repertoire holds about 660,000 clones, with over 75% as singletons. These data are taken from a study of shared T cell receptors in the human thymus. The same data also went into a second study, on human thymus T cells. That investigation notes: The people who donated were healthy Finnish babies having corrective surgery for congenital heart defects. Resections from corrective heart surgery provided thymus tissue. Usage of V and J genes appeared biased in thymic and blood repertoires. Highly overlapping thymic repertoires among unrelated individuals were reported in related research.

The sequence was collected from a boy under two years old with a congenital heart defect. The sample consisted of thymocytes. The chain links TRBV13 to TRBJ1-3; D possibly corresponds to TRBD1 (6 bases). The CDR3 bases are TGTGCCAGCAGCGTACAGGGTCGGAACACCATATATTTT. Its translation is CASSVQGRNTIYF.